This T cell receptor beta chain was sequenced during a study of cytomegalovirus exposure and HLA in healthy donors. General study points: The majority of TCR sequences were rare, yet some public TCRs appeared in many donors. Associated with cytomegalovirus, according to the listing, were around 160 TCR beta chains.

To note about this clone: Its specificity is unknown.

The assay was immunoSEQ multiplex PCR, and TCRdb's table has in-frame clones only and misses some. Altogether about 79,000 clones are present, roughly 93% being singletons, with the ten largest covering about 3.6%. Germline assignment: CDR1 MDHEN and CDR2 SYDVKM. V lost 7 bases, J lost 0 bases, and 13 bases lay in between. This CDR3 has 16 residues. The V gene is TRBV28, the J gene TRBJ2-6; D perhaps matches TRBD2 (6 bases). The receptor was derived from a woman aged 25-40 years in good health and CMV-seronegative. Sequenced material: PBMCs. CDR3 protein: CASTTPGVSGANVLTF. In DNA, the CDR3 is TGTGCCAGCACTACCCCGGGGGTCTCTGGGGCCAACGTCCTGACTTTC.